This T cell receptor (beta chain) is from a study of cytotoxic CD8 clonotypes in ibrutinib-treated CLL. The sequencing depth, 1 in 200,000 to 1 in 1 million T cells, was the target. TCRdb keeps only in-frame clones here, not all; method: immunoSEQ multiplex PCR. The table has fewer than 400,000 clones, 67% seen once; the top ten hold roughly 6%. Genomic DNA for TCR beta libraries, about 1.8 micrograms, came from cryopreserved PBMCs. The CDR3 is 15 amino acids. CDR1 is LNHNV and CDR2 is YYDKDF in the germline V gene (reference sequence). V was clipped by 9 bases and J by 2 bases, with 19 bases between them.

V is TRBV15 and J is TRBJ1-2; a weak D match, TRBD1 (6 bases). The sequences come from PBMCs, collected after 36 months of ibrutinib treatment. This clonotype originated in a human donor with chronic lymphocytic leukemia. In nucleotides, the CDR3 is TGTGCCACAACGCATCCAGGGGTATCGAACTATGGCTACACCTTC. Protein: CATTHPGVSNYGYTF.